A selection of T cell receptor beta chains follows, all from one sample in a study of CD8+ T cells in alopecia areata. Libraries were prepared by immunoSEQ multiplex PCR; TCRdb keeps only in-frame clonotypes and omits some of them. The sample shows approximately 180,000 clones, almost 65% of them seen only once. This specimen consisted of CD4+ T cells sorted from blood, obtained at week 0. Every receptor here comes from a human donor with alopecia areata. CDR3s include the opening cysteine and the closing phenylalanine or tryptophan. The D gene is left open where the match is weak. Some rows mark clone size as missing; the rest say once, few, many or name a class of expanded clone.

clone_size	v_call	d_call	j_call	cdr3_aa	cdr3_nt
once	TRBV30	TRBD1	TRBJ1-4	CACKIGGTGNEKLFF	TGTGCCTGTAAAATCGGAGGGACAGGCAATGAAAAACTGTTTTTT
NA	TRBV29-1	TRBD1	TRBJ1-4	CSALPRGQDEKLFF	TGCAGCGCCCTACCGAGGGGGCAAGATGAAAAACTGTTTTTT
NA	TRBV14	NA	TRBJ2-2	CASSSWGPNTGELFF	TGTGCCAGCAGCTCCTGGGGACCGAACACCGGGGAGCTGTTTTTT
NA	TRBV29-1	TRBD1	TRBJ1-5	CSARTGEGQPQHF	TGCAGCGCGAGGACAGGGGAGGGACAGCCCCAGCATTTT
NA	TRBV7-2	TRBD1	TRBJ1-5	CASSRDRDQPQHF	TGTGCCAGCAGCAGGGACAGGGATCAGCCCCAGCATTTT
NA	TRBV4-1	TRBD1	TRBJ2-7	CASSVTGAEQYF	TGCGCCAGCAGCGTGACAGGGGCCGAGCAGTACTTC
few	TRBV30	NA	TRBJ2-5	CAWKTMGTQYF	TGTGCCTGGAAGACAATGGGGACCCAGTACTTC
few	TRBV19	TRBD1	TRBJ2-2	CASTGTALRTGELFF	TGTGCCAGTACTGGGACAGCCCTGCGGACCGGGGAGCTGTTTTTT
NA	TRBV5-4	NA	TRBJ2-6	CASSLHKTSGANVLTF	TGTGCCAGCAGCTTGCACAAGACCTCTGGGGCCAACGTCCTGACTTTC
NA	TRBV6-5	NA	TRBJ1-1	CASSYSFVAPEAFF	TGTGCCAGCAGTTACTCCTTTGTCGCCCCTGAAGCTTTCTTT
NA	TRBV7-2	NA	TRBJ1-6	CASSTPLSNSPLHF	TGTGCCAGCAGCACCCCGCTAAGTAATTCACCCCTCCACTTT
NA	TRBV14	NA	TRBJ1-1	CASSQRLAGPDTEAFF	TGTGCCAGCAGCCAACGACTCGCAGGGCCGGACACTGAAGCTTTCTTT
NA	TRBV5-4	TRBD1	TRBJ2-7	CASSRAGTGLYEQYF	TGTGCCAGCAGCCGAGCCGGGACAGGGCTCTACGAGCAGTACTTC
once	TRBV5-6	NA	TRBJ1-6	CASSLRGPGPLHF	TGTGCCAGCAGCTTGAGGGGCCCAGGACCCCTCCACTTT
few	TRBV4-2	NA	TRBJ1-2	CASSRRESGYGYTF	TGTGCCAGCAGCCGAAGAGAGAGTGGCTATGGCTACACCTTC
once	TRBV19	NA	TRBJ2-7	CASSGAFYEQYF	TGTGCCAGTAGCGGGGCGTTCTACGAGCAGTACTTC
NA	TRBV15	NA	TRBJ2-7	CATSRGGTVEQYF	TGTGCCACCAGCAGAGGCGGTACGGTCGAGCAGTACTTC
few	TRBV4-1	NA	TRBJ2-3	CASSQEGPRTTDTQYF	TGCGCCAGCAGCCAAGAGGGACCGAGAACCACAGATACGCAGTATTTT
few	TRBV29-1	TRBD1	TRBJ2-7	CSVGPGTGPFEQYF	TGCAGCGTTGGTCCCGGGACAGGGCCGTTCGAGCAGTACTTC
NA	TRBV7-2	TRBD1	TRBJ1-1	CASSPRTGGTTEAFF	TGTGCCAGCAGCCCAAGGACAGGGGGCACAACTGAAGCTTTCTTT
NA	TRBV30	NA	TRBJ1-1	CAWRPTVNTEAFF	TGTGCCTGGAGGCCGACAGTGAACACTGAAGCTTTCTTT
NA	TRBV29-1	NA	TRBJ1-1	CSVRTRTDTEAFF	TGCAGCGTCCGGACCCGGACTGACACAGAAGCTTTCTTT
NA	TRBV7-9	NA	TRBJ1-2	CASSLSGLTYGYTF	TGTGCCAGCAGCTTATCCGGGCTTACCTATGGCTACACCTTC
NA	TRBV5-5	NA	TRBJ2-7	CASGPQGTPYEQYF	TGTGCCAGCGGTCCTCAGGGGACTCCCTACGAGCAGTACTTC
few	TRBV2	NA	TRBJ1-1	CASSVQSMNTEAFF	TGTGCCAGCAGTGTTCAGAGCATGAACACTGAAGCTTTCTTT
NA	TRBV30	NA	TRBJ1-5	CAWSVGTLGNQPQHF	TGTGCCTGGAGTGTAGGGACATTGGGCAATCAGCCCCAGCATTTT
NA	TRBV27	NA	TRBJ1-2	CASSPLVGASNYGYTF	TGTGCCAGCAGCCCTCTGGTGGGGGCCTCTAACTATGGCTACACCTTC
NA	TRBV9	NA	TRBJ1-6	CASSVDWRLGPLHF	TGTGCCAGCAGCGTAGATTGGCGGCTTGGGCCCCTCCACTTT
NA	TRBV20-1	NA	TRBJ2-1	CSARVHNEQFF	TGCAGTGCTAGAGTCCACAATGAGCAGTTCTTC
few	TRBV5-6	TRBD1	TRBJ1-1	CASSKGQANTEAFF	TGTGCCAGCAGCAAGGGACAGGCGAACACTGAAGCTTTCTTT
NA	TRBV4-3	TRBD2	TRBJ2-2	CASSQDMRRGVNTGELFF	TGCGCCAGCAGCCAAGATATGCGGCGGGGGGTGAACACCGGGGAGCTGTTTTTT
NA	TRBV27	TRBD2	TRBJ2-2	CASRGLAGRAGELFF	TGTGCCAGCCGAGGACTAGCGGGGCGGGCCGGGGAGCTGTTTTTT
NA	TRBV9	TRBD1	TRBJ2-7	CASSRPGGYEQYF	TGTGCCAGCAGCCGGCCAGGGGGCTACGAGCAGTACTTC
NA	TRBV29-1	NA	TRBJ1-5	CSVQENANQPQHF	TGCAGCGTCCAGGAGAACGCCAATCAGCCCCAGCATTTT
NA	TRBV19	NA	TRBJ2-7	CASTSGAGPTYEQYF	TGTGCCAGTACCTCAGGGGCAGGACCTACCTACGAGCAGTACTTC
NA	TRBV7-2	NA	TRBJ1-6	CASSLVGLGNSPLHF	TGTGCCAGCAGCTTAGTAGGGTTGGGGAATTCACCCCTCCACTTT